The rows below give T cell receptor beta chains drawn from one sample of a study of blood T cell repertoires in COVID-19. Measured with immunoSEQ multiplex PCR; TCRdb has only the in-frame clones, and not every one. The repertoire has roughly 340,000 clones, roughly 90% of them found once; the top ten carry around 3%. The sample consisted of peripheral blood. These receptors were obtained from a woman aged 30 to 39 with COVID-19, enrolled during active disease. Each CDR3 is given with its conserved first and last residue. D genes are given only for firm matches. Clone sizes are given selectively: once, few, many, or a class where the clone is expanded.

abundance: -
d_gene: TRBD1
v_gene: TRBV12-5
j_gene: TRBJ1-1
CDR3nt: TGTGCTAGTGGTTTGCCTAGGGGGGGGCCCGGGACAGGCCCTAACACTGAAGCTTTCTTT
CDR3aa: CASGLPRGGPGTGPNTEAFF

abundance: -
d_gene: TRBD2
v_gene: TRBV29-1
j_gene: TRBJ2-3
CDR3nt: TGCAGCGTTAGCGGGAATACGCAGTATTTT
CDR3aa: CSVSGNTQYF

abundance: once
d_gene: -
v_gene: TRBV10-3
j_gene: TRBJ2-6
CDR3nt: TGTGCCGTAGCGAAACAGGGTTCTTCTGGGGCCAACGTCCTGACTTTC
CDR3aa: CAVAKQGSSGANVLTF

abundance: -
d_gene: -
v_gene: TRBV7-2
j_gene: TRBJ2-2
CDR3nt: TGTGCCAGCAGCTTAGAGAGGCAGTCCGGGGAGCTGTTTTTT
CDR3aa: CASSLERQSGELFF

abundance: -
d_gene: TRBD2
v_gene: TRBV7-9
j_gene: TRBJ2-2
CDR3nt: TGTGCCAGCACCACCTATCGGGGGGGTAGGACCGGGGAGCTGTTTTTT
CDR3aa: CASTTYRGGRTGELFF

abundance: -
d_gene: -
v_gene: TRBV2
j_gene: TRBJ2-2
CDR3nt: TGTGCCAGCAGTCGGGCAGGGTGGACCGGGGAGCTGTTTTTT
CDR3aa: CASSRAGWTGELFF

abundance: -
d_gene: TRBD1
v_gene: TRBV29-1
j_gene: TRBJ1-1
CDR3nt: TGCAGCGTTGTGGAGGGGGCGCATCTCTTT
CDR3aa: CSVVEGAHLF

abundance: -
d_gene: -
v_gene: TRBV24-1
j_gene: TRBJ2-1
CDR3nt: TGTGCCACCAGTGATCCACAGGTTTCACTGACCTACAATGAGCAGTTCTTC
CDR3aa: CATSDPQVSLTYNEQFF

abundance: -
d_gene: TRBD2
v_gene: TRBV7-7
j_gene: TRBJ2-1
CDR3nt: TGTGCTAGCAGTTACGGACTAGCTGAAGGGAATGAGCAGTTCTTC
CDR3aa: CASSYGLAEGNEQFF

abundance: -
d_gene: -
v_gene: TRBV18
j_gene: TRBJ2-3
CDR3nt: TGTGCCAGCTCACCATTGGTGAGTCCGATTCGGGGTGAAATGGATACGCAGTATTTT
CDR3aa: CASSPLVSPIRGEMDTQYF

abundance: -
d_gene: TRBD2
v_gene: TRBV3-1/TRBV3-2
j_gene: TRBJ2-2
CDR3nt: TGTGCCAGCAGCCCGGGTGCACTAGCGGGTCCCGGGGAGCTGTTTTTT
CDR3aa: CASSPGALAGPGELFF

abundance: -
d_gene: TRBD2
v_gene: TRBV7-2
j_gene: TRBJ2-5
CDR3nt: TGTGCCAGCAGCTTAACTAGCGGGGGGGAGACCCAGTACTTC
CDR3aa: CASSLTSGGETQYF

abundance: -
d_gene: -
v_gene: TRBV10-3
j_gene: TRBJ2-1
CDR3nt: TGTGCCATCAGTGAGTCAGGGGACAATGAGCAGTTCTTC
CDR3aa: CAISESGDNEQFF

abundance: few
d_gene: -
v_gene: TRBV27
j_gene: TRBJ2-7
CDR3nt: TGTGCCAGCAGTTCCCAGTCCGAGCAGTACTTC
CDR3aa: CASSSQSEQYF

abundance: -
d_gene: TRBD1
v_gene: TRBV5-1
j_gene: TRBJ2-1
CDR3nt: TGCGCCAGCAGCTTGGTTGGACAGGGGTGGGACAATGAGCAGTTCTTC
CDR3aa: CASSLVGQGWDNEQFF

abundance: -
d_gene: TRBD1
v_gene: TRBV7-2
j_gene: TRBJ2-3
CDR3nt: TGTGCCAGCAGCTATACAGGGGGCACAGATACGCAGTATTTT
CDR3aa: CASSYTGGTDTQYF

abundance: -
d_gene: -
v_gene: TRBV9
j_gene: TRBJ1-2
CDR3nt: TGTGCCAGCAGCGTAGACGGAGGCTATGGCTACACCTTC
CDR3aa: CASSVDGGYGYTF

abundance: -
d_gene: TRBD2
v_gene: TRBV6-6
j_gene: TRBJ2-5
CDR3nt: TGTGCCAGCAGCCCCAGGCGGGGGGAAGGGGAGACCCAGTACTTC
CDR3aa: CASSPRRGEGETQYF

abundance: -
d_gene: -
v_gene: TRBV19
j_gene: TRBJ1-4
CDR3nt: TGTGCCAGTAGTAAATCCAGGGTTAATGAAAAACTGTTTTTT
CDR3aa: CASSKSRVNEKLFF

abundance: -
d_gene: -
v_gene: TRBV7-2
j_gene: TRBJ1-1
CDR3nt: TGTGCCAGCAGCTCCAGGGGCAACACTGAAGCTTTCTTT
CDR3aa: CASSSRGNTEAFF

abundance: -
d_gene: -
v_gene: TRBV6-6
j_gene: TRBJ1-2
CDR3nt: TGTGCCACCCAACAGGGCCTTTATGGCTACACCTTC
CDR3aa: CATQQGLYGYTF

abundance: -
d_gene: -
v_gene: TRBV4-1
j_gene: TRBJ1-5
CDR3nt: TGCGCCAGCAGCCAAGGGTCGGAGATTAGCAATCAGCCCCAGCATTTT
CDR3aa: CASSQGSEISNQPQHF

abundance: -
d_gene: TRBD2
v_gene: TRBV19
j_gene: TRBJ2-5
CDR3nt: TGTGCCAGTAGTATAGGTGCGGGGGGCTATCAAGAGACCCAGTACTTC
CDR3aa: CASSIGAGGYQETQYF

abundance: -
d_gene: TRBD1
v_gene: TRBV27
j_gene: TRBJ1-3
CDR3nt: TGTGCCAGCAGTTTAATGGGGACAGACAGAAACACCATATATTTT
CDR3aa: CASSLMGTDRNTIYF

abundance: once
d_gene: -
v_gene: TRBV19
j_gene: TRBJ2-2
CDR3nt: TGTGCCAGTAGTACCCCCTCCGGGACTCCTACCGGGGAGCTGTTTTTT
CDR3aa: CASSTPSGTPTGELFF

abundance: once
d_gene: -
v_gene: TRBV12-3/TRBV12-4
j_gene: TRBJ1-1
CDR3nt: TGTGCCAGCAGTTTATGGCTCACTGAAGCTTTCTTT
CDR3aa: CASSLWLTEAFF

abundance: -
d_gene: TRBD1
v_gene: TRBV4-1
j_gene: TRBJ1-1
CDR3nt: TGCGCCAGCAGCCAAGATAGGGGGACAGGGGTAACTGAAGCTTTCTTT
CDR3aa: CASSQDRGTGVTEAFF

abundance: -
d_gene: TRBD2
v_gene: TRBV5-1
j_gene: TRBJ2-7
CDR3nt: TGCGCCAGCAGCTTGGGGGAGGGCTACGAGCAGTACTTC
CDR3aa: CASSLGEGYEQYF

abundance: -
d_gene: -
v_gene: TRBV6-1
j_gene: TRBJ1-2
CDR3nt: TGTGCCAGCAGTGAAGCAGCGTCAGGGAACTATGGCTACACCTTC
CDR3aa: CASSEAASGNYGYTF

abundance: -
d_gene: -
v_gene: TRBV30
j_gene: TRBJ1-3
CDR3nt: TGTGCCTGGATCTCTTCCTTCTCCTCTGGAAACACCATATATTTT
CDR3aa: CAWISSFSSGNTIYF

abundance: -
d_gene: TRBD1
v_gene: TRBV7-7
j_gene: TRBJ1-4
CDR3nt: TGTGCTATCCTAGACAGGGGAGCTTGGGAAAAACTGTTTTTT
CDR3aa: CAILDRGAWEKLFF

abundance: few
d_gene: -
v_gene: TRBV7-2
j_gene: TRBJ2-7
CDR3nt: TGTGCCAGCAGCTCCCTCAGTTTTTTGGGCGACGAGCAGTACTTC
CDR3aa: CASSSLSFLGDEQYF

abundance: -
d_gene: -
v_gene: TRBV14
j_gene: TRBJ1-4
CDR3nt: TGTGCCAGCAGCCAAGAAGGCAGGCCTATAGCGTCTAATGAAAAACTGTTTTTT
CDR3aa: CASSQEGRPIASNEKLFF

abundance: -
d_gene: TRBD1
v_gene: TRBV28
j_gene: TRBJ2-7
CDR3nt: TGTGCCAGCAGACCATCCGGGACAGGGGCCTACGAGCAGTACTTC
CDR3aa: CASRPSGTGAYEQYF

abundance: -
d_gene: TRBD1
v_gene: TRBV5-1
j_gene: TRBJ1-2
CDR3nt: TGCGCCAGCAGCCGCTGGACAGGGGGTGCGGATGGCTACACCTTC
CDR3aa: CASSRWTGGADGYTF

abundance: -
d_gene: -
v_gene: TRBV7-9
j_gene: TRBJ2-1
CDR3nt: TGTGCCAGCAGCTTGTCGCCGGCCTCAGGAGAGCAGTTCTTC
CDR3aa: CASSLSPASGEQFF

abundance: -
d_gene: -
v_gene: TRBV19
j_gene: TRBJ1-3
CDR3nt: TGTGCCAGTACCGCTCGGGGTAGGAGAAACACCATATATTTT
CDR3aa: CASTARGRRNTIYF

abundance: -
d_gene: -
v_gene: TRBV4-2
j_gene: TRBJ2-6
CDR3nt: TGTGCCAGCAGCCAAGGGGCGACAGCTGGCTCTGGGGCCAACGTCCTGACTTTC
CDR3aa: CASSQGATAGSGANVLTF

abundance: -
d_gene: TRBD1
v_gene: TRBV30
j_gene: TRBJ1-1
CDR3nt: TGTGCCTGGAGTTTGACAGGGGGTAACACTGAAGCTTTCTTT
CDR3aa: CAWSLTGGNTEAFF

abundance: few
d_gene: TRBD1
v_gene: TRBV5-6
j_gene: TRBJ1-1
CDR3nt: TGTGCCAGCAGTAGTGGGACAGGGGAGGCCGGGCCTGAAGCTTTCTTT
CDR3aa: CASSSGTGEAGPEAFF

abundance: few
d_gene: -
v_gene: TRBV14
j_gene: TRBJ2-3
CDR3nt: TGTGCCAGCAGCCAAGTTCGGGATACGCAGTATTTT
CDR3aa: CASSQVRDTQYF

abundance: -
d_gene: -
v_gene: TRBV10-3
j_gene: TRBJ1-5
CDR3nt: TGTGCCATCAGTGAGTCGATGGCAGGGAGGGGAGGCAGGCCCCAGCATTTT
CDR3aa: CAISESMAGRGGRPQHF

abundance: -
d_gene: -
v_gene: TRBV28
j_gene: TRBJ1-5
CDR3nt: TGTGCCAGCAATAAGGGGCGCGGCCCCAGGCCTAATCAGCCCCAGCATTTT
CDR3aa: CASNKGRGPRPNQPQHF

abundance: -
d_gene: -
v_gene: TRBV28
j_gene: TRBJ1-2
CDR3nt: TGTGCCAGCAGGCCAGGGGCCGACTATGGCTACACCTTC
CDR3aa: CASRPGADYGYTF

abundance: -
d_gene: TRBD1
v_gene: TRBV13
j_gene: TRBJ2-1
CDR3nt: TGTGCCAGCAGCCAGACAGGGGGCGCGTACAATGAGCAGTTCTTC
CDR3aa: CASSQTGGAYNEQFF

abundance: -
d_gene: -
v_gene: TRBV3-1/TRBV3-2
j_gene: TRBJ1-3
CDR3nt: TGTGCCAGCAGCCAAGATGGAGACAGACCGTTTGGAAACACCATATATTTT
CDR3aa: CASSQDGDRPFGNTIYF

abundance: -
d_gene: TRBD1
v_gene: TRBV6-2/TRBV6-3
j_gene: TRBJ1-1
CDR3nt: TGTGCCAGCAGTTACCAGGGACAGACCATGAACACTGAAGCTTTCTTT
CDR3aa: CASSYQGQTMNTEAFF

abundance: -
d_gene: -
v_gene: TRBV28
j_gene: TRBJ1-4
CDR3nt: TGTGCCAGCAGTAGCTTAGATGCAACTAATGAAAAACTGTTTTTT
CDR3aa: CASSSLDATNEKLFF

abundance: -
d_gene: TRBD1
v_gene: TRBV2
j_gene: TRBJ1-6
CDR3nt: TGTGCCAGCAGCTACGGCATAAGGGGACAGAAGGATTCACCCCTCCACTTT
CDR3aa: CASSYGIRGQKDSPLHF

abundance: -
d_gene: -
v_gene: TRBV4-1
j_gene: TRBJ2-1
CDR3nt: TGCGCCAGCAGCCAAGGGGCGACCCGTGAGCAGTTCTTC
CDR3aa: CASSQGATREQFF

abundance: -
d_gene: -
v_gene: TRBV10-3
j_gene: TRBJ1-1
CDR3nt: TGTGCCATCAGTGTCCTTTCGGGGTCGAACACTGAAGCTTTCTTT
CDR3aa: CAISVLSGSNTEAFF

abundance: -
d_gene: -
v_gene: TRBV5-1
j_gene: TRBJ2-3
CDR3nt: TGCGCCAGCAGCTTGGAGGGGGGAGGGCCGGCGAATACGCAGTATTTT
CDR3aa: CASSLEGGGPANTQYF

abundance: -
d_gene: -
v_gene: TRBV5-1
j_gene: TRBJ1-1
CDR3nt: TGCGCCAGCAGCTTAAATCTTCGTACTGAAGCTTTCTTT
CDR3aa: CASSLNLRTEAFF

abundance: -
d_gene: TRBD1
v_gene: TRBV18
j_gene: TRBJ1-5
CDR3nt: TGTGCCAGCTCAGGACGGGACAGGGAATTCGGGCCCCAGCATTTT
CDR3aa: CASSGRDREFGPQHF

abundance: -
d_gene: TRBD2
v_gene: TRBV7-2
j_gene: TRBJ2-7
CDR3nt: TGTGCCAGCAGCCCGGAGCGACTAGCGGGGAGTGAGCAGTACTTC
CDR3aa: CASSPERLAGSEQYF

abundance: once
d_gene: TRBD1
v_gene: TRBV3-1/TRBV3-2
j_gene: TRBJ2-2
CDR3nt: TGTGCCAGCAGCCGAAAACCGGGGACAGCCGGGGAGCTGTTTTTT
CDR3aa: CASSRKPGTAGELFF

abundance: -
d_gene: -
v_gene: TRBV5-5
j_gene: TRBJ1-1
CDR3nt: TGTGCCAGCAGCCAGGACAGCTACATGAACACTGAAGCTTTCTTT
CDR3aa: CASSQDSYMNTEAFF

abundance: -
d_gene: -
v_gene: TRBV5-1
j_gene: TRBJ2-5
CDR3nt: TGCGCCAGCAGCTTGGTGGAGGGTAGGGAGACCCAGTACTTC
CDR3aa: CASSLVEGRETQYF

abundance: few
d_gene: -
v_gene: TRBV28
j_gene: TRBJ2-1
CDR3nt: TGTGCCAGCAGTAGCAGGTGGAGGGGGCATTCCTACAATGAGCAGTTCTTC
CDR3aa: CASSSRWRGHSYNEQFF